This TCR beta chain was captured in a study of radiotherapy plus CTLA-4 blockade in lung cancer. General study results and limits: The authors reported that early blood T cell clone dynamics, with interferon-beta, best predicted response.

As regards this clone: Its target is not known.

Profiled with immunoSEQ multiplex PCR; TCRdb holds only in-frame clones, not every one. The data contain tens of thousands of clones, roughly four fifths of them singletons. Patients in the study, people with chemo-refractory metastatic non-small-cell lung cancer, received focal radiation plus ipilimumab CTLA-4 blockade. This CDR3 has 14 amino acids. The V gene's germline CDR1 is MGHRA and CDR2 YSYEKL. The V and J ends lost 4 bases and 4 bases respectively, with 10 bases between them. The sequence derives from a human donor with non-small cell lung cancer that progressed on radiotherapy plus ipilimumab. The sequencing here drew on peripheral blood, taken from a patient treated with radiotherapy plus ipilimumab. V and J are TRBV4-1 and TRBJ2-2; no definite D call. CDR3 amino acids: CASSPQGTTGELFF. The CDR3 nucleotides read TGCGCCAGCAGCCCCCAAGGAACCACCGGGGAGCTGTTTTTT.